The rows below give T cell receptor beta chains drawn from one sample of a study of shared clonotypes between healthy human individuals. Using immunoSEQ multiplex PCR, the repertoire was profiled, and TCRdb retains in-frame clones only, with some absent. The sample has about 520,000 clones, approximately 78% seen once; the top ten hold 9.5% to 15%. The sample comprised PBMCs. These receptors were taken from a woman between 40 and 55 years old in good health. Some clones in this sample may be carry-over from other donors' samples. Both conserved end residues are part of each CDR3. The D gene is left open where the match is weak. Where a row states a size, it is once, few, many or the class of an expanded clone; other rows omit it.

clone_size	v_call	d_call	j_call	cdr3_nt	cdr3_aa
NA	TRBV5-1	TRBD2	TRBJ2-7	TGCGCCAGCAGCTTGGACGGGAGGGCCCCGTACGAGCAGTACTTC	CASSLDGRAPYEQYF
NA	TRBV30	NA	TRBJ1-3	TGTGCTTTTGGGGGGGCCAACTCTGGAAACACCATATATTTT	CAFGGANSGNTIYF
NA	TRBV19	NA	TRBJ2-7	TGTGCCAGTAGTATCAACTACGAGCAGTACTTC	CASSINYEQYF
NA	TRBV15	NA	TRBJ2-5	TGTGCCACCAGCAGACTCCTCCCGGGGTACCAAGAGACCCAGTACTTC	CATSRLLPGYQETQYF
NA	TRBV7-2	NA	TRBJ2-1	TGTGCCAGCAGCTTAGAAGAGGGGACTCCCCGATGGGACAATGAGCAGTTCTTC	CASSLEEGTPRWDNEQFF
NA	TRBV9	NA	TRBJ2-5	TGTGCCAGCAGCGTAGACCACAGGGTCGTGACCCAGTACTTC	CASSVDHRVVTQYF
few	TRBV15	NA	TRBJ1-5	TGTGCCACCAGCAGAGGAGGGCAGGGTGACAATCAGCCCCAGCATTTT	CATSRGGQGDNQPQHF
NA	TRBV5-1	TRBD1	TRBJ1-1	TGCGCCAGCAGCTCGGGACAGGTGAACACTGAAGCTTTCTTT	CASSSGQVNTEAFF
NA	TRBV7-9	NA	TRBJ2-1	TGTGCCAGCAGCTTAGACTTCAACAATGAGCAGTTCTTC	CASSLDFNNEQFF
NA	TRBV11-2	NA	TRBJ2-3	TGTGCCAGCAGCTCCCTCTCAGATACGCAGTATTTT	CASSSLSDTQYF
NA	TRBV11-2	TRBD1	TRBJ2-2	TGTGCCAGCAGCTTAGCCCCCCCGGGACAGGGCTACACCGGGGAGCTGTTTTTT	CASSLAPPGQGYTGELFF
NA	TRBV29-1	NA	TRBJ1-4	TGCAGCGTTGAAGATTGGGGGGGAAGTGAAAAACTGTTTTTT	CSVEDWGGSEKLFF
NA	TRBV5-1	NA	TRBJ2-2	TGCGCCAGCAGCTTGGGGCAGGGAGGTACCGGGGAGCTGTTTTTT	CASSLGQGGTGELFF
NA	TRBV2	NA	TRBJ1-6	TGTGCCAGCAGTGGGCAGGCAGATTCACCCCTCCACTTT	CASSGQADSPLHF
NA	TRBV6-6	NA	TRBJ1-1	TGTGCCAGCAGTTCCCCAGAGGAAGCTTTCTTT	CASSSPEEAFF
few	TRBV5-1	NA	TRBJ2-7	TGCGCCAGCAGCTTGGATCTATCCTACGAGCAGTACTTC	CASSLDLSYEQYF
NA	TRBV6-1	NA	TRBJ2-7	TGTGCCAGCAGTGACCCACAGGGACCTCTGCGGGGAGTTTACGAGCAGTACTTC	CASSDPQGPLRGVYEQYF
NA	TRBV5-6	NA	TRBJ2-7	TGTGCCAGCAGCTTGGGGGCCGGAGACGAGCAGTACTTC	CASSLGAGDEQYF
NA	TRBV30	TRBD1	TRBJ1-6	TGTGCCTGGAGTGACAGGGGTTCACCCCTCCACTTT	CAWSDRGSPLHF
NA	TRBV5-1	NA	TRBJ1-1	TGCGCCAGCAGCGCCGACAGCGTGAACACTGAAGCTTTCTTT	CASSADSVNTEAFF
few	TRBV30	NA	TRBJ1-1	TGTGCCTTCCAAGAGGTGGGCAGACCAAACACTGAAGCTTTCTTT	CAFQEVGRPNTEAFF
NA	TRBV7-6	TRBD1	TRBJ1-2	TGTGCCAGCAGCTTAGCGACAGGGCGGGTGTTCACCTTC	CASSLATGRVFTF
NA	TRBV7-8	TRBD2	TRBJ2-1	TGTGCCAGCAGCTTTCTAGCGGGAGGGCCTCACAATGAGCAGTTCTTC	CASSFLAGGPHNEQFF
NA	TRBV28	TRBD2	TRBJ2-6	TGTGCCAGCAGAGGACTAGCGGGAGTATCTGGGGCCAACGTCCTGACTTTC	CASRGLAGVSGANVLTF
NA	TRBV11-3	TRBD1	TRBJ1-1	TGTGCCAGCAGCTCAACCCAGGGGGTTGGTGAAGCTTTCTTT	CASSSTQGVGEAFF
NA	TRBV18	TRBD1	TRBJ2-5	TGTGCCAGCTCACTCCGGGACAGGAGGTCAGGAGAGACCCAGTACTTC	CASSLRDRRSGETQYF
few	TRBV5-1	NA	TRBJ1-2	TGCGCCAGCAGCTTGGGCGGGGAGTATGGCTACACCTTC	CASSLGGEYGYTF
NA	TRBV5-1	TRBD2	TRBJ2-5	TGCGCCAGCAGCGGTATACTAGCGGGAGTTGAAGAGACCCAGTACTTC	CASSGILAGVEETQYF
few	TRBV7-9	TRBD2	TRBJ2-1	TGTGCCAGTAGCCATTTCGGGACTAGCGGGAATGAGCAGTTCTTC	CASSHFGTSGNEQFF
NA	TRBV5-6	NA	TRBJ2-7	TGTGCCAGCAGCTACTTTGACAGCGAAAAGGACGAGCAGTACTTC	CASSYFDSEKDEQYF
NA	TRBV27	TRBD2	TRBJ2-1	TGTGCCAGCAGTTTACGGGGGAGGGGAGGGGTCTACAATGAGCAGTTCTTC	CASSLRGRGGVYNEQFF